These 5 T cell receptor beta chains were all obtained from the same sample, sequenced in a study of CD4 T cells in relation to SARS-CoV-2 and coronaviruses. CD4+ T cells from unexposed donors were obtained before the COVID-19 pandemic (2011-2018). Clones were sequenced by immunoSEQ multiplex PCR, and TCRdb holds only the in-frame ones, with some missing. Of some 69,000 clones listed, 94% are singletons. The sequenced material came from naive CD4+ T cells from PBMCs. The sample's subset: naive CD4+ T cells isolated by negative enrichment. The receptors derive from a human donor in good health.

V is TRBV5-4 and J is TRBJ2-7; D gene uncertain. This CDR3 region has 13 residues. Trimming took 3 bases from V and 3 from J, leaving 10 bases between them. The V gene's germline CDR1 is SGHNT and CDR2 YYREEE (reference sequence). The CDR3 DNA follows: TGTGCCAGCAGCTCCGATTTTGGCTACGAGCAGTACTTC. Protein: CASSSDFGYEQYF.

The rearrangement links TRBV3-1 (or the pseudogene TRBV3-2) to TRBJ2-7; 7 bases align to TRBD2. The length of the CDR3 is 14 residues. V was pared by 0 bases and J by 1 base, with 0 bases of the junction left unmatched. Germline-derived CDR1 and CDR2 are LGHDT and YNNKEL (reference sequence). CDR3 amino acids: CASSQELASYEQYF. The DNA of the CDR3 is TGTGCCAGCAGCCAAGAACTAGCGTCCTACGAGCAGTACTTC.

The rearrangement uses TRBV7-3 and TRBJ2-1; TRBD1 is a possible D gene (6 bases). V was cut by 4 bases and J by 5 bases, with 9 bases left in between. CDR3 length equals 13 residues. Per the germline V gene, CDR1 is SGHTA and CDR2 is FQGTGA. The CDR3 DNA reads as TGTGCCAGCAGCTCGGACAGTAACAATGAGCAGTTCTTC. This gives the protein CASSSDSNNEQFF.

Here the CDR3 DNA reads TGTGCCAGCAGCCGGGGGGCCCAAATCTCTGGAAACACCATATATTTT. Translated: CASSRGAQISGNTIYF. The rearrangement links TRBV3-1 (or the pseudogene TRBV3-2) to TRBJ1-3; D is perhaps TRBD1 (6 bases). CDR1 is LGHDT and CDR2 is YNNKEL in the germline V gene (reference sequence). V lost 4 bases, J lost 0 bases, and 13 bases lay in between. The CDR3 extends over 16 amino acids.

V is TRBV10-1 and J is TRBJ2-1, with 9 bases identical to TRBD2. The CDR3 is 16 residues long. V shed 3 bases, J shed 3 bases, and the junction held 6 bases outside the gene matches. CDR1 and CDR2 from the germline V gene are WNHNN and SYGVQD (reference sequence). CDR3 residues: CASSEGLAGRYNEQFF. CDR3 DNA: TGCGCCAGCAGTGAAGGCCTAGCGGGACGCTACAATGAGCAGTTCTTC.